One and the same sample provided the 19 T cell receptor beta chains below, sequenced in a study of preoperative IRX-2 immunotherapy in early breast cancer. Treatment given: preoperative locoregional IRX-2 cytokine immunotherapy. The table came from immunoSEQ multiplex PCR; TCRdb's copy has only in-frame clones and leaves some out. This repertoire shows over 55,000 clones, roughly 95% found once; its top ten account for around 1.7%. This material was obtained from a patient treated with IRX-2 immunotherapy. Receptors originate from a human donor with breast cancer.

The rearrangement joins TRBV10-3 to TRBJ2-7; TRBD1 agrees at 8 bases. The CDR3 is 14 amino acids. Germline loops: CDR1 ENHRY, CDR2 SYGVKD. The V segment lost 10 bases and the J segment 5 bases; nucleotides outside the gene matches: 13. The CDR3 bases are TGTGCCACACATAAAGGACAGGGAATACACGAGCAGTACTTC. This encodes CATHKGQGIHEQYF.

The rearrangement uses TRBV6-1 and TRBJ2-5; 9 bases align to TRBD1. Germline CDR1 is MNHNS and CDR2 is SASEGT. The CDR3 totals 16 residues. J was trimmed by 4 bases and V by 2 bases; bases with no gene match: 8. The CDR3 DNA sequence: TGTGCCAGCAGTGAACCCACGGGACAGGGAAGAGAGACCCAGTACTTC. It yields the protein CASSEPTGQGRETQYF.

CDR3 bases: TGTGCCAGCAGTGGGACAGGGGGTACCGGGGAGCTGTTTTTT. Translating it yields CASSGTGGTGELFF. The V and J genes are TRBV6-1 and TRBJ2-2; 10 nucleotides match TRBD1. From germline, CDR1 is MNHNS and CDR2 SASEGT. This CDR3 region has 14 residues. With 4 bases clipped from V and 5 bases from J, the junction kept 1 base outside the gene matches.

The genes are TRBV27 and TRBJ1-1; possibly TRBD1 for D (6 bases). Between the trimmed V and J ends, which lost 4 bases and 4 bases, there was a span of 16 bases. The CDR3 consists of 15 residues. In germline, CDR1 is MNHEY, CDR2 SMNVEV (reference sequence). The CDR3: CASSSVPAGATEAFF. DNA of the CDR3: TGTGCCAGCAGTTCAGTTCCGGCGGGGGCCACTGAAGCTTTCTTT.

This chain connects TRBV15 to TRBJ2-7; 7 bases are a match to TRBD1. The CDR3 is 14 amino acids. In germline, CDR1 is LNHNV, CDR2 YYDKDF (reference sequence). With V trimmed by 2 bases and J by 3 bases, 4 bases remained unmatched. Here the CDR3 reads CATSRRQGGYEQYF. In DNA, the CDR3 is TGTGCCACCAGCAGACGACAGGGTGGCTACGAGCAGTACTTC.

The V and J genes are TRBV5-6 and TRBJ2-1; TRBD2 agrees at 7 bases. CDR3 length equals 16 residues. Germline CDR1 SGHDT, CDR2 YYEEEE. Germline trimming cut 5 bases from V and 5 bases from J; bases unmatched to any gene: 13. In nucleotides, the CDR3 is TGTGCCAGCAGAGAGGCTAGCGGAGCCCCTCACAATGAGCAGTTCTTC. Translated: CASREASGAPHNEQFF.

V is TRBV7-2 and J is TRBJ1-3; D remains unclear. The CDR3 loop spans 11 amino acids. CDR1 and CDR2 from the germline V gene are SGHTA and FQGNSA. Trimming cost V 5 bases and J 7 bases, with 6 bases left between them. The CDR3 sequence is CASSAGNTIYF. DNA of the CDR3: TGTGCCAGCAGCGCCGGGAACACCATATATTTT.

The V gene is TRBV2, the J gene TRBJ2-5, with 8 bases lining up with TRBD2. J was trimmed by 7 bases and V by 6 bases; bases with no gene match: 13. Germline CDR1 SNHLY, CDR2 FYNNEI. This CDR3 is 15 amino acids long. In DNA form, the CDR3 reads TGTGCCAGCAGGGCAAGCGGGAGCCCCGCCGGGACCCAGTACTTC. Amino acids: CASRASGSPAGTQYF.

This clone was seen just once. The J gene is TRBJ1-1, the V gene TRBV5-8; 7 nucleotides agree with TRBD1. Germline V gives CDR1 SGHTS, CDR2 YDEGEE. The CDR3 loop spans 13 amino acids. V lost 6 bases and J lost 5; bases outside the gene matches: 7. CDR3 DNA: TGTGCCAGCAAAGAAAGGGGGCGAACTGAAGCTTTCTTT. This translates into CASKERGRTEAFF.

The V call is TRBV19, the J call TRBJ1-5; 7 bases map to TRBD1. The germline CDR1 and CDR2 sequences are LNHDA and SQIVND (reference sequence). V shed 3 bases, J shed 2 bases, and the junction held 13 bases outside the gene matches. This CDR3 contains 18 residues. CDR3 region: CASSIEGARVFGNQPQHF. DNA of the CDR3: TGTGCCAGTAGTATCGAGGGGGCTAGGGTATTCGGCAATCAGCCCCAGCATTTT.

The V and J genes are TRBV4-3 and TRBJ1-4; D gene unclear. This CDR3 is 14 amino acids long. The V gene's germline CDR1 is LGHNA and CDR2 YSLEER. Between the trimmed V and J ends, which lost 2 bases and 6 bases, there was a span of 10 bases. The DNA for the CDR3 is TGCGCCAGCAGCCAAACAAATGGTCATGAAAAACTGTTTTTT. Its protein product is CASSQTNGHEKLFF.

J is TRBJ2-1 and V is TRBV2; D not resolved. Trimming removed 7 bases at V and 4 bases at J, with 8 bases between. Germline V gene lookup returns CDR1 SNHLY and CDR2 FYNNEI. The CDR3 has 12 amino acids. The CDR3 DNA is TGTGCCAGCAATGAGAGATACAATGAGCAGTTCTTC. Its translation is CASNERYNEQFF.

CDR3 in DNA: TGTGCCAGCAGTCAGGGGGCGGGATGGGAGCAGTTCTTC. It is translated as CASSQGAGWEQFF. This sequence joins TRBV2 and TRBJ2-1; TRBD1 matches at 8 bases. With 5 bases clipped from V and 10 bases from J, the junction kept 7 bases outside the gene matches. The CDR3 is made up of 13 amino acids. Germline CDR1 is SNHLY and CDR2 is FYNNEI.

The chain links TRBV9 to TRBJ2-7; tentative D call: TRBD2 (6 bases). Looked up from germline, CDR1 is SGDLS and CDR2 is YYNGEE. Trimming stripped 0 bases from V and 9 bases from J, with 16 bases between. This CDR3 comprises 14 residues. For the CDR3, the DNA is TGTGCCAGCAGCGTAGACGCCAGTGGCGGGGTGCAGTACTTC. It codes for CASSVDASGGVQYF.

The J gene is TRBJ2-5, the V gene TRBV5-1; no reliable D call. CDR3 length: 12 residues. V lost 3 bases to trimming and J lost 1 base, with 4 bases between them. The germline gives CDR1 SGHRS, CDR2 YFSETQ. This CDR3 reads CASSWSQETQYF. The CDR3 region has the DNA TGCGCCAGCAGCTGGAGCCAAGAGACCCAGTACTTC.

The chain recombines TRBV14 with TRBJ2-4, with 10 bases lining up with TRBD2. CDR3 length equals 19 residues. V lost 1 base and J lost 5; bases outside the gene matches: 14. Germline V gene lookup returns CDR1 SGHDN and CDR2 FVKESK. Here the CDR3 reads CASSQGWQGLAGEENIQYF. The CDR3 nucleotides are TGTGCCAGCAGCCAAGGCTGGCAGGGGCTAGCGGGAGAGGAAAACATTCAGTACTTC.

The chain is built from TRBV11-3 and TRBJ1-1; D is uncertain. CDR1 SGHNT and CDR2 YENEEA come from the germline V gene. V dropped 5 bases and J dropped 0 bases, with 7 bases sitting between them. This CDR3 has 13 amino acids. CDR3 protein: CASSLRMNTEAFF. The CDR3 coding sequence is TGTGCCAGCAGCCTCAGGATGAACACTGAAGCTTTCTTT.

The CDR3 DNA sequence: TGTGCCAGTAGTTGGAGGGCGGGGGGGCCTGATACGCAGTATTTT. This translates into CASSWRAGGPDTQYF. This rearrangement joins TRBV19 to TRBJ2-3; TRBD2 matches at 9 bases. Germline loops: CDR1 LNHDA, CDR2 SQIVND (reference sequence). V was pared by 5 bases and J by 6 bases, with 9 bases of the junction left unmatched. The CDR3 loop spans 15 amino acids.

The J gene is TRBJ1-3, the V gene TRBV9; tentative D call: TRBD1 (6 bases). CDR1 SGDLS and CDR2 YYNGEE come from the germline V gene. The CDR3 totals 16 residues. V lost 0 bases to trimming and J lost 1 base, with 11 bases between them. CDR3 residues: CASSVATGFSGNTIYF. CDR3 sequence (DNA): TGTGCCAGCAGCGTAGCCACAGGGTTTTCTGGAAACACCATATATTTT.